This TCR beta chain comes out of a study of cytomegalovirus exposure and HLA in healthy donors. V was trimmed by 4 bases and J by 8 bases, leaving 5 bases between them. Germline lookup yields CDR1 ENHRY and CDR2 SYGVKD. The CDR3 runs 11 residues. Primers included in the PCR were 60 Vbeta and 13 Jbeta primers. Sequencing was performed with immunoSEQ multiplex PCR; in TCRdb, only in-frame clones are kept and a portion is missing. The sample shows fewer than 150,000 clones, 70% to 80% of them seen only once. The chain joins TRBV10-3 to TRBJ1-4; no reliable D call. This sequence was found in a man aged 18 to 35 in good health and CMV-seronegative. The sample comprised PBMCs. As DNA, the CDR3 is TGTGCCATCAGTGGAGGGGAAAAACTGTTTTTT. Its translation is CAISGGEKLFF.